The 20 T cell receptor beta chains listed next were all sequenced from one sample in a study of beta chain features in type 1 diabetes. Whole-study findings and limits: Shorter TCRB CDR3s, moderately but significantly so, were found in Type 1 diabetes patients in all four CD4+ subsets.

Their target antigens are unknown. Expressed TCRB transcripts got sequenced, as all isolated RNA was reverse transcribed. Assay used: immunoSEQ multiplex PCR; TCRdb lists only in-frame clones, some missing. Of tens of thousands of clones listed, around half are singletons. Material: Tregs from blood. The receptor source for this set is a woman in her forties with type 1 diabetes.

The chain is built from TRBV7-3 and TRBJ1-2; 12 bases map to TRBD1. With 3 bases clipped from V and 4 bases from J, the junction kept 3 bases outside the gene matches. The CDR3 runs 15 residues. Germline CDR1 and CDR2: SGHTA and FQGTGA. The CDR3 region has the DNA TGTGCCAGCAGCTTGGGACAGGGGGCAGGCTATGGCTACACCTTC. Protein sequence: CASSLGQGAGYGYTF.

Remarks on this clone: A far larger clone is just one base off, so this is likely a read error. The CDR3 is CVSSEEGRNTEAFF. Here the CDR3 DNA reads TGTGTCAGCAGTGAAGAAGGGAGGAACACTGAAGCTTTCTTT. V usage is TRBV25-1 and J usage is TRBJ1-1; D not resolved. The CDR3 sequence is 14 residues long. The germline V gene has CDR1 MGHDK and CDR2 SYGVNS.

DNA for the CDR3: TGTGCCAGCAGCCAAGGGAGCGGTCCAAGTGCAGATACGCAGTATTTT. Its translation: CASSQGSGPSADTQYF. The V gene is TRBV4-2, the J gene TRBJ2-3, with a possible D match to TRBD2 (5 bases). CDR1 and CDR2 from the germline V gene are LGHNA and YNFKEQ. The CDR3 loop spans 16 amino acids. V lost 1 base to trimming and J lost 4 bases, with 15 bases between them.

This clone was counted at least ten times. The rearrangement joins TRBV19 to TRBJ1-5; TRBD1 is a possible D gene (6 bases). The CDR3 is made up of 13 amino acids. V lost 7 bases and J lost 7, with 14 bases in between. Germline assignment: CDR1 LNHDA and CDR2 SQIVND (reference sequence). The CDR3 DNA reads TGTGCCAGTAACCCGGACAGTTTACAGCCCCAGCATTTT. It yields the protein CASNPDSLQPQHF.

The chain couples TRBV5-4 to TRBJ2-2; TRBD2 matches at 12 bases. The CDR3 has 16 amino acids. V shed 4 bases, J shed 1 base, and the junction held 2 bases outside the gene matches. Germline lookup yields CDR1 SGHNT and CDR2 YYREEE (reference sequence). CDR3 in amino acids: CASSPGLAGNTGELFF. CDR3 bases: TGTGCCAGCAGCCCGGGACTAGCGGGGAACACCGGGGAGCTGTTTTTT.

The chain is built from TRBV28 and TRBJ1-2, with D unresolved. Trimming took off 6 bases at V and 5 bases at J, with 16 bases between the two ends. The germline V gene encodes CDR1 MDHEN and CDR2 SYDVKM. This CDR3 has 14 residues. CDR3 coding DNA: TGTGCCAGCAGCTCTCGGATTTCGGAGTATGGCTACACCTTC. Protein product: CASSSRISEYGYTF.

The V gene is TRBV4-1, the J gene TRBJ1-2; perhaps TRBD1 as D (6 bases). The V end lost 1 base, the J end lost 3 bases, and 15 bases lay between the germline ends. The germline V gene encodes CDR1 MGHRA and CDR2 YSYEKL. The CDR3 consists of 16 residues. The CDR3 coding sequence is TGCGCCAGCAGCCAAGCGTCAACAGGGTTGGACTATGGCTACACCTTC. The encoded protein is CASSQASTGLDYGYTF.

DNA for the CDR3: TGTGCCAGCAGCCCCTCGTTGGAGACCCAGTACTTC. Amino acid sequence: CASSPSLETQYF. The chain uses TRBV7-2 and TRBJ2-5; no reliable D call. This CDR3 has 12 amino acids. Germline CDR1 is SGHTA and CDR2 is FQGNSA. V gave up 5 bases and J gave up 5 bases, with 9 bases separating them.

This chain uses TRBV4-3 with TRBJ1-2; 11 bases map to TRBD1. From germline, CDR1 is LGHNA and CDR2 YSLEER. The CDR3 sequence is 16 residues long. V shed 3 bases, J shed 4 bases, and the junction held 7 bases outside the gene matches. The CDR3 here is CASSQNRDRGSYGYTF. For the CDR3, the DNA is TGCGCCAGCAGCCAGAACCGGGACAGGGGGTCCTATGGCTACACCTTC.

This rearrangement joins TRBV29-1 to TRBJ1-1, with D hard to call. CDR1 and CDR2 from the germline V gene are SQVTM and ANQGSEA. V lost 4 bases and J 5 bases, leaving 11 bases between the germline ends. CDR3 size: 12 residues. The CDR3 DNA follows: TGCAGCGTTGCGGAGGGAAGGACTGAAGCTTTCTTT. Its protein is CSVAEGRTEAFF.

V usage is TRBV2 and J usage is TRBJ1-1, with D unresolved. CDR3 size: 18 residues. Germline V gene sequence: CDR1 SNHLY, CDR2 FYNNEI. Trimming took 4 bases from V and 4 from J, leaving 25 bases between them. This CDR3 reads CASSGGLGSGIDGTEAFF. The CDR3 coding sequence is TGTGCCAGCAGTGGCGGGCTCGGGAGCGGCATAGATGGCACTGAAGCTTTCTTT.

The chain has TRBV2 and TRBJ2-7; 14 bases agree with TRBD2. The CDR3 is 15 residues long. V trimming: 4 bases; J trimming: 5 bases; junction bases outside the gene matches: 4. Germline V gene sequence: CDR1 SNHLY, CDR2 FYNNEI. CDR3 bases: TGTGCCAGCAGTGGGGGGACTAGCGGGAGTAACGAGCAGTACTTC. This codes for CASSGGTSGSNEQYF.

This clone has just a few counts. The CDR3 DNA follows: TGTGCCAGCAGCCTGGGAGTTCTAGGGGGAGAGCAGTTCTTC. Encoded protein: CASSLGVLGGEQFF. The genes are TRBV7-2 and TRBJ2-1; D is possibly TRBD1 (6 bases). CDR3 size: 14 residues. The V end lost 5 bases, the J end lost 10 bases, and 18 bases lay between the germline ends. Germline CDR1 SGHTA, CDR2 FQGNSA.

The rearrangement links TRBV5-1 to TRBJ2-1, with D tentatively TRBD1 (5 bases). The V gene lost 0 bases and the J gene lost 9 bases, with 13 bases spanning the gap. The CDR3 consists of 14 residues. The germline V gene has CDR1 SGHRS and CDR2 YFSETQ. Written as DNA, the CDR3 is TGCGCCAGCAGCTTGGATCGGCAGGGCGGTGAGCAGTTCTTC. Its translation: CASSLDRQGGEQFF.

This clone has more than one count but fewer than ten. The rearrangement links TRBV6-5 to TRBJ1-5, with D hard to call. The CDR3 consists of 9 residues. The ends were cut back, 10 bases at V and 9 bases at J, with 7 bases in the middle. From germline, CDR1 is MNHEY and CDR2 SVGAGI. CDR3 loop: CAILRPQHF. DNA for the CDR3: TGTGCCATCCTCCGGCCCCAGCATTTT.

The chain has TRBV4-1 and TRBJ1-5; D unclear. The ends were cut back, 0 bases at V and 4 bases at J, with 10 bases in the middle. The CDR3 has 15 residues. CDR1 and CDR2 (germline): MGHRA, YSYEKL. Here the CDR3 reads CASSQDGASNQPQHF. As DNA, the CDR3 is TGCGCCAGCAGCCAAGACGGTGCGAGTAATCAGCCCCAGCATTTT.

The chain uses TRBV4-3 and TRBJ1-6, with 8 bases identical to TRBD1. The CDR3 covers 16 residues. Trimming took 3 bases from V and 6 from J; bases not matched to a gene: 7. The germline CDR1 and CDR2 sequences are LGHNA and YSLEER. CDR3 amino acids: CASSHGQGGRNSPLHF. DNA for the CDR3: TGCGCCAGCAGCCACGGACAGGGAGGCCGTAATTCACCCCTCCACTTT.

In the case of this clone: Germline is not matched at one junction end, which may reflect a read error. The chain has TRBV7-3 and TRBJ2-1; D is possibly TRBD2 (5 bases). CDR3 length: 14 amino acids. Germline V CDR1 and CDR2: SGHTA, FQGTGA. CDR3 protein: CASSGRSSYNEQFF. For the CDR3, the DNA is TGCGCCAGCAGCGGTCGGAGCTCCTACAATGAGCAGTTCTTC.

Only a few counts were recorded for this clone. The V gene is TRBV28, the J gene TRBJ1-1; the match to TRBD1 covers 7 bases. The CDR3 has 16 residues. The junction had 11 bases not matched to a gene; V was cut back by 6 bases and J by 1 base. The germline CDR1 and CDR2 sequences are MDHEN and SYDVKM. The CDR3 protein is CASRGSLGQQNTEAFF. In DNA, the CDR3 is TGTGCCAGCAGAGGTTCTTTGGGACAGCAGAACACTGAAGCTTTCTTT.

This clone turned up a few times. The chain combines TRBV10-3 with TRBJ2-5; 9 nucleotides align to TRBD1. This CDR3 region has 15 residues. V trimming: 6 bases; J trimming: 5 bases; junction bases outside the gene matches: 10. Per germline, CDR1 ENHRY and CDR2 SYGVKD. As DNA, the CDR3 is TGTGCCATCAGAGGGGGGACAGGGCCGGGGGAGACCCAGTACTTC. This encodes CAIRGGTGPGETQYF.